The rows below give T cell receptor beta chains drawn from one sample of a study of neurological immune-mediated disorders. In TCRdb, the 5' RACE reads were re-called with MiXCR into one record per CDR3 protein. The sample has 60,000 to 90,000 distinct CDR3 sequences, 9.5% to 13% seen once. Material for sequencing was PBMCs. The receptors were gathered from a man between 25 and 39 years old in good health. CDR3s include the opening cysteine and the closing phenylalanine or tryptophan. A D gene is named only where the DNA matches it firmly. Clone sizes are given selectively: once, few, many, or a class where the clone is expanded.

V gene	J gene	clone size	D gene	CDR3 protein	CDR3 DNA
TRBV29-1	TRBJ1-1	many	NA	CSAGEGTNTEAFF	TGCAGCGCCGGGGAGGGGACGAACACTGAAGCTTTCTTT
TRBV27	TRBJ2-3	many	TRBD2	CASSPFGLAPDTQYF	TGTGCCAGCAGTCCCTTCGGACTAGCCCCAGATACGCAGTATTTT
TRBV6-5	TRBJ2-7	many	TRBD2	CASSPLAGTYEQYF	TGTGCCAGCAGCCCACTAGCGGGAACCTACGAGCAGTACTTC
TRBV5-1	TRBJ2-5	few	TRBD2	CASSQGLAEETQYF	TGCGCCAGCAGCCAGGGACTAGCGGAAGAGACCCAGTACTTC
TRBV5-8	TRBJ2-3	many	NA	CASNLGFTELQGDTQYF	TGTGCCAGCAACCTCGGGTTTACAGAACTTCAGGGAGATACGCAGTATTTT
TRBV29-1	TRBJ2-5	NA	NA	CSVGGDLPGETQYF	TGCAGCGTTGGGGGGGATTTACCTGGGGAGACCCAGTACTTC
TRBV28	TRBJ1-5	many	NA	CASRKPGPGSNQPQHF	TGTGCCAGCAGAAAACCGGGCCCCGGGAGCAATCAGCCCCAGCATTTT
TRBV20-1	TRBJ2-1	few	TRBD2	CSARGTSGRNLNEQFF	TGCAGTGCTAGAGGGACTAGCGGGAGGAACCTCAATGAGCAGTTCTTC
TRBV27	TRBJ2-7	NA	TRBD1	CASSLSAGGFYEQYF	TGTGCCAGCAGTTTATCGGCAGGGGGTTTTTACGAGCAGTACTTC
TRBV9	TRBJ1-1	many	NA	CASSGGGREAFF	TGTGCCAGCAGCGGGGGGGGCCGTGAAGCTTTCTTT
TRBV29-1	TRBJ2-5	medium-sized	NA	CSVDKGGRETQYF	TGCAGCGTTGATAAAGGGGGGCGAGAGACCCAGTACTTC
TRBV12-3/TRBV12-4	TRBJ1-2	many	NA	CASSSPQVRDTF	TGTGCCAGCAGTTCCCCTCAGGTTCGAGACACCTTC
TRBV12-5	TRBJ1-1	many	NA	CASGLVLDGTEAFF	TGTGCTAGTGGTTTGGTACTCGACGGGACTGAAGCTTTCTTT
TRBV29-1	TRBJ2-7	many	NA	CSVYGHEQYF	TGCAGCGTTTATGGCCACGAGCAGTACTTC
TRBV12-3/TRBV12-4	TRBJ1-2	many	TRBD1	CASSYPGQGVRGYTF	TGTGCCAGCAGTTATCCGGGACAGGGTGTGCGCGGCTACACCTTC
TRBV7-9	TRBJ2-7	many	NA	CASSTGSLGEQYF	TGTGCCAGCAGCACCGGGAGTCTGGGCGAGCAGTACTTC
TRBV5-1	TRBJ1-5	many	NA	CASSLEGSQPQHF	TGCGCCAGCAGCTTGGAGGGATCTCAGCCCCAGCATTTT
TRBV6-1	TRBJ2-7	many	NA	CASRGDSYEQYF	TGTGCCAGCAGGGGGGACTCCTACGAGCAGTACTTC
TRBV5-6	TRBJ2-5	many	NA	CASSSAWTAEETQYF	TGTGCCAGCAGTTCCGCTTGGACGGCTGAAGAGACCCAGTACTTC
TRBV11-2	TRBJ2-3	NA	TRBD2	CASSSHPGGPDTQYF	TGTGCCAGCAGCTCCCATCCGGGAGGACCAGATACGCAGTATTTT
TRBV7-2	TRBJ2-7	many	NA	CASSSYRGRYEQYF	TGTGCCAGCAGCTCATATCGGGGTAGATACGAGCAGTACTTC
TRBV6-1	TRBJ2-1	many	NA	CASSEGGANEQFF	TGTGCCAGCAGTGAAGGCGGGGCCAATGAGCAGTTCTTC